These 31 T cell receptor beta chains share one sample of origin, sequenced in a study of post-analysis software for immune sequencing data. Study results and limitations: Higher frequency in patients than in controls was seen for roughly five TRBV segments, with TRBV5-6, TRBV5-1 and TRBV20-1 among them.

Their target antigens are unknown. Built from TCR beta cDNA, the libraries had unique molecular identifiers in them. From the PCR reads, TCRdb called clonotypes with MiXCR, one entry per CDR3 protein. This sample carries some 690,000 distinct CDR3 sequences, approximately 60% of them seen once, and the ten largest clones take 10% to 12%. The sequencing input was blood. These receptors were taken from a girl aged 2-9 years with multiple sclerosis.

The genes are TRBV5-1 and TRBJ1-2; possible D gene TRBD1, 5 bases. The V end was cut by 6 bases, the J end by 7 bases, with 13 bases between. CDR1 is SGHRS and CDR2 is YFSETQ in the germline V gene. CDR3 length: 12 residues. CDR3 amino acids: CASNPDRGGYTF. For the CDR3, the DNA is TGCGCCAGCAACCCTGACAGAGGTGGCTACACCTTC. Full variable domain (outside the CDR3, taken from reference TRBV5-1 and TRBJ1-2): KAGVTQTPRYLIKTRGQQVTLSCSPISGHRSVSWYQQTPGQGLQFLFEYFSETQRNKGNFPGRFSGRQFSNSRSEMNVSTLELGDSALYLCASNPDRGGYTFGSGTRLTVV.

In this sample, this clonotype turned up a few times. The chain joins TRBV5-1 to TRBJ2-3, with D tentatively TRBD2 (5 bases). Germline lookup yields CDR1 SGHRS and CDR2 YFSETQ. The CDR3 has 14 amino acids. Trimming took 2 bases from V and 4 from J, leaving 11 bases between them. Here the CDR3 DNA reads TGCGCCAGCAGCTTACGGGGAGTATCAGATACGCAGTATTTT. It translates to CASSLRGVSDTQYF.

V gene TRBV6-1 combines with J gene TRBJ2-3, with 8 bases that match TRBD2. Trimming took 3 bases from V and 1 from J; bases not matched to a gene: 0. Per germline, CDR1 MNHNS and CDR2 SASEGT. There are 14 residues in the CDR3. The CDR3 spells CASSERGGTDTQYF. The CDR3 bases are TGTGCCAGCAGTGAGCGGGGGGGCACAGATACGCAGTATTTT.

The chain employs TRBV7-8 and TRBJ2-5; TRBD2 matches at 10 bases. Looked up from germline, CDR1 is SGHVS and CDR2 is FQNEAQ. Unmatched junction bases numbered 3, after V lost 2 bases and J lost 0 bases. The CDR3 is 16 residues long. CDR3 sequence (DNA): TGTGCCAGCAGCTTACTAGCGGGGGATTACCAAGAGACCCAGTACTTC. This codes for CASSLLAGDYQETQYF.

The V call is TRBV4-1, the J call TRBJ2-1; 11 bases match TRBD2. CDR3 length equals 16 residues. Per the germline V gene, CDR1 is MGHRA and CDR2 is YSYEKL. V was pared by 1 base and J by 5 bases, with 4 bases of the junction left unmatched. The CDR3 here is CASSQVGLAVNNEQFF. The CDR3 coding sequence is TGCGCCAGCAGCCAAGTGGGACTAGCGGTTAACAATGAGCAGTTCTTC.

The rearrangement uses TRBV3-1 and TRBJ2-1, with 7 bases identical to TRBD2. CDR3 length: 16 amino acids. V lost 1 base and J lost 4; bases outside the gene matches: 7. CDR1 is LGHDT and CDR2 is YNNKEL in the germline V gene (reference sequence). CDR3 residues: CASSQVASGIYNEQFF. In nucleotides, the CDR3 is TGTGCCAGCAGCCAAGTCGCTAGCGGTATATACAATGAGCAGTTCTTC.

This clonotype appeared a few times. The chain uses TRBV27 and TRBJ2-5; weak D call: TRBD1 (6 bases). Germline V CDR1 and CDR2: MNHEY, SMNVEV (reference sequence). This CDR3 region has 17 residues. The V end was cut by 5 bases, the J end by 5 bases, with 24 bases between. The CDR3 is CASSHKGWDNYKETQYF. CDR3 in DNA: TGTGCCAGCAGTCACAAGGGATGGGACAACTACAAGGAGACCCAGTACTTC.

This chain uses TRBV5-1 with TRBJ2-5; D call uncertain. The V end was cut by 4 bases, the J end by 5 bases, with 18 bases between. CDR1 is SGHRS, CDR2 YFSETQ, per germline. The CDR3 consists of 15 residues. CDR3 in amino acids: CASSNPQGPGETQYF. DNA of the CDR3: TGCGCCAGCAGCAACCCTCAAGGACCGGGTGAGACCCAGTACTTC.

The chain links TRBV7-3 to TRBJ2-7; D call uncertain. The end of the DNA fits TRBJ2-5 better, so the J call may be wrong. The length of the CDR3 is 15 residues. From germline, CDR1 is SGHTA and CDR2 FQGTGA. CDR3 residues: CASSLTPGIGETQYF. The CDR3 DNA sequence: TGTGCCAGCAGCTTAACACCGGGTATTGGAGAGACCCAGTACTTC.

V gene TRBV6-5 combines with J gene TRBJ2-4; 10 bases align to TRBD2. V was pared by 2 bases and J by 2 bases, with 12 bases of the junction left unmatched. Germline CDR1 reads MNHEY; CDR2 reads SVGAGI. This CDR3 comprises 19 residues. CDR3 in amino acids: CASSYLASGSRGTKNIQYF. The CDR3 DNA is TGTGCCAGCAGTTACCTGGCTAGCGGGAGTAGGGGGACCAAAAACATTCAGTACTTC.

The sample holds one count of this clonotype. V is TRBV12-3 or TRBV12-4 and J is TRBJ2-7, with 8 bases fitting TRBD1. The CDR3 has 14 amino acids. Trimming at V came to 5 bases and at J to 5 bases, leaving 8 bases not matched to a gene. The CDR3 is CASSTQGVSHEQYF. In DNA, the CDR3 is TGTGCCAGCAGTACACAGGGGGTGAGCCACGAGCAGTACTTC.

This clonotype has just one count. The chain has TRBV15 and TRBJ1-1, with a tentative D call TRBD1 (6 bases). The CDR3 is 18 amino acids. The V and J ends lost 0 bases and 4 bases respectively, with 21 bases between them. Per the germline V gene, CDR1 is LNHNV and CDR2 is YYDKDF (reference sequence). The CDR3 loop is CATSRDRGPGGGATEAFF. CDR3 nucleotide sequence: TGTGCCACCAGCAGAGATCGGGGGCCAGGAGGGGGGGCCACTGAAGCTTTCTTT.

The chain has TRBV6-6 and TRBJ1-2; D is unclear. Germline CDR1 and CDR2: MNHNY and SVGAGI (reference sequence). The CDR3 totals 13 residues. Trimming shortened V by 6 bases and J by 3 bases, and 11 bases separated the two germline ends. The DNA for the CDR3 is TGTGCCAGCAGCGCGAAGCGGGACTATGGCTACACCTTC. Its translation: CASSAKRDYGYTF.

The chain employs TRBV29-1 and TRBJ2-3, with TRBD2 matching 10 bases. This CDR3 contains 13 residues. With 4 bases clipped from V and 8 bases from J, the junction kept 6 bases outside the gene matches. Germline CDR1 reads SQVTM; CDR2 reads ANQGSEA. CDR3 amino acids: CSVGASGSATQYF. The CDR3 DNA reads as TGCAGCGTTGGGGCTAGCGGGAGTGCTACGCAGTATTTT.

This clonotype has just a few counts. The chain carries TRBV30 and TRBJ2-1; no firm D call. The germline V gene has CDR1 GTSNPN and CDR2 SVGIG (reference sequence). The germline V and J ends were trimmed by 3 bases and 8 bases, with 8 bases remaining between them. The CDR3 contains 11 residues. The CDR3 nucleotides read TGTGCCTGGAGCTTTATGCATGAGCAGTTCTTC. It encodes CAWSFMHEQFF.

The chain is built from TRBV28 and TRBJ2-1; TRBD1 agrees at 8 bases. This CDR3 comprises 15 residues. V dropped 7 bases and J dropped 8; count of bases not matched to a gene: 13. CDR1 and CDR2 from the germline V gene are MDHEN and SYDVKM. CDR3 sequence reads: CASTLWGQASHEQFF. The DNA for the CDR3 is TGTGCCAGCACCCTTTGGGGACAGGCCTCCCATGAGCAGTTCTTC.

This clonotype was found a few times. The J gene is TRBJ1-1, the V gene TRBV7-2, with TRBD1 matching 7 bases. V shed 3 bases and J 10 bases; nucleotides not matched to a gene: 8. CDR1 and CDR2 (germline): SGHTA, FQGNSA. CDR3 length: 13 amino acids. DNA for the CDR3: TGTGCCAGCAGCTTCGGCAGGGGGTGGAGAGCTTTCTTT. Translated: CASSFGRGWRAFF.

At least ten counts were recorded for this clonotype. J is TRBJ2-3 and V is TRBV6-1, with D possibly matching TRBD2 (6 bases). Germline lookup yields CDR1 MNHNS and CDR2 SASEGT. The CDR3 extends over 15 amino acids. V shed 3 bases and J shed 1 base, with 11 bases lying between them. The CDR3 coding sequence is TGTGCCAGCAGTGACTATGCGGGGCGCACAGATACGCAGTATTTT. Translation: CASSDYAGRTDTQYF.

The CDR3 spells CASSLGGRLSEQFF. The CDR3 DNA is TGTGCCAGCAGCTTAGGCGGACGCCTCAGTGAGCAGTTCTTC. The chain couples TRBV11-2 to TRBJ2-1; D is undetermined. Germline V CDR1 and CDR2: SGHAT, FQNNGV. This CDR3 contains 14 residues. The germline V and J ends were trimmed by 1 base and 9 bases, with 13 bases remaining between them.

A few counts support this clonotype. Its ends do not fully match the called genes, so a read error is possible. The rearrangement links TRBV29-1 to TRBJ2-1, with TRBD2 matching over 11 bases. Per germline, CDR1 SQVTM and CDR2 ANQGSEA. This CDR3 region has 16 residues. CDR3 nucleotides: TGCAGCGTAGAAGGACTAGCGGGCTTCTCCTACAATGAGCAGTTCTTC. Amino acid sequence: CSVEGLAGFSYNEQFF.

In this sample, this clonotype turned up once. The chain joins TRBV6-1 to TRBJ2-5; 10 nucleotides match TRBD1. This CDR3 has 16 residues. Germline V gene lookup returns CDR1 MNHNS and CDR2 SASEGT. After removal of 1 base from V and 2 bases from J, the junction contained 4 bases not matched to a gene. CDR3: CASSEVGTGVQETQYF. For the CDR3, the DNA is TGTGCCAGCAGTGAAGTTGGGACAGGGGTTCAAGAGACCCAGTACTTC.

The gene calls are TRBV3-1 and TRBJ2-5; possible D gene TRBD2, 5 bases. V was trimmed by 2 bases and J by 2 bases, leaving 15 bases between them. Germline lookup yields CDR1 LGHDT and CDR2 YNNKEL (reference sequence). This CDR3 is built from 16 residues. CDR3 sequence: CASSQPNEGTQETQYF. CDR3 bases: TGTGCCAGCAGCCAACCAAACGAGGGAACGCAAGAGACCCAGTACTTC.

This clonotype was recorded a few times. The rearrangement joins TRBV20-1 to TRBJ2-3; no reliable D call. In germline, CDR1 is DFQATT, CDR2 SNEGSKA (reference sequence). V gave up 3 bases and J gave up 2 bases, with 15 bases separating them. The CDR3 length is 15 residues. CDR3 DNA sequence: TGCAGTGCTAGTCCTCCGAACATCCACACAGATACGCAGTATTTT. Its protein product is CSASPPNIHTDTQYF.

The gene calls are TRBV7-2 and TRBJ2-3; 11 nucleotides line up with TRBD2. V lost 1 base and J lost 1; bases outside the gene matches: 4. Germline V CDR1 and CDR2: SGHTA, FQGNSA. The CDR3 covers 17 residues. The CDR3 nucleotides are TGTGCCAGCAGCTTAGGAAGACTAGCGGGGCGCACAGATACGCAGTATTTT. This sequence encodes CASSLGRLAGRTDTQYF.

The chain is built from TRBV4-3 and TRBJ2-6, with D perhaps given as TRBD1 or TRBD2 (5 bases each). CDR3 length: 16 amino acids. Trimming cost V 1 base and J 0 bases, with 7 bases left between them. Germline values: CDR1 LGHNA, CDR2 YSLEER. CDR3 loop: CASSQGGDSGANVLTF. The CDR3 region has the DNA TGCGCCAGCAGCCAAGGAGGGGACTCTGGGGCCAACGTCCTGACTTTC.

The chain combines TRBV5-1 with TRBJ2-5; D is uncertain. Germline V CDR1 and CDR2: SGHRS, YFSETQ. Trimming left V 1 base short and J 3 bases short, with 7 bases between. The CDR3 runs to 13 residues. This CDR3 is CASSLQSEETQYF. In DNA, the CDR3 is TGCGCCAGCAGCTTGCAGTCCGAAGAGACCCAGTACTTC.

CDR3 sequence (DNA): TGTGCCAGCAGGACGCAGGGCCTCTCTATGAACACTGAAGCTTTCTTT. Amino acids: CASRTQGLSMNTEAFF. The genes are TRBV28 and TRBJ1-1, with a weak D call TRBD1 (5 bases). Germline CDR1 reads MDHEN; CDR2 reads SYDVKM. This CDR3 comprises 16 residues. Trimming pared 6 bases from V and 0 bases from J, leaving 17 bases between.

The chain joins TRBV5-1 to TRBJ1-1; D possibly corresponds to TRBD1 (5 bases). CDR3 length: 17 amino acids. Germline loops: CDR1 SGHRS, CDR2 YFSETQ. Trimming removed 4 bases from V and 6 bases from J, with 25 bases in between. CDR3 sequence reads: CASSGSGQGILRPEAFF. In nucleotides, the CDR3 is TGCGCCAGCAGCGGGTCGGGTCAGGGAATTCTGAGGCCTGAAGCTTTCTTT. Together with reference TRBV5-1 and TRBJ1-1, the CDR3 gives the full variable domain: KAGVTQTPRYLIKTRGQQVTLSCSPISGHRSVSWYQQTPGQGLQFLFEYFSETQRNKGNFPGRFSGRQFSNSRSEMNVSTLELGDSALYLCASSGSGQGILRPEAFFGQGTRLTVV.

Comments on this clonotype: The junction departs from the called germline gene at one end, perhaps through a read error. The rearrangement joins TRBV7-9 to TRBJ2-1; 10 nucleotides line up with TRBD2. Germline V CDR1 and CDR2: SEHNR, FQNEAQ (reference sequence). CDR3 size: 13 residues. The CDR3 protein is CAARTSGTNKQFF. The CDR3 nucleotides read TGTGCCGCCCGGACTAGCGGTACCAATAAGCAGTTCTTC.

The chain links TRBV20-1 to TRBJ2-1; 16 bases line up with TRBD2. J gave up 0 bases and V 5 bases, and 7 bases lay outside the gene matches. CDR3 size: 18 residues. Looked up from germline, CDR1 is DFQATT and CDR2 is SNEGSKA (reference sequence). CDR3 amino acids: CSAQPGLAGGASYNEQFF. CDR3 bases: TGCAGTGCTCAACCGGGACTAGCGGGGGGGGCCTCCTACAATGAGCAGTTCTTC.

The chain has TRBV7-6 and TRBJ2-3; 10 bases line up with TRBD2. Germline lookup yields CDR1 SGHVS and CDR2 FNYEAQ. This CDR3 has 17 residues. V lost 1 base, J lost 2 bases, and 6 bases stayed unmatched. The DNA of the CDR3 is TGTGCCAGCAGCTTAGGTGCAGCGGGGGGGACCACAGATACGCAGTATTTT. This gives the protein CASSLGAAGGTTDTQYF.